The clone carrying this T cell receptor beta chain was observed many times. V lost 5 bases to trimming and J lost 7 bases, with 17 bases between them. CDR1 is MNHNS, CDR2 SASEGT, per germline. There are 14 residues in the CDR3. Patients with uncontrolled infections, other autoimmune diseases, pregnancy or lactation were excluded. The sample comes from a study of T cells in Graves' hyperthyroidism and ophthalmopathy. Amplified TCR beta CDR3 regions came from RNA transcripts. TCR CDR3 regions were first amplified by RT-PCR with HTBI primers. A single record per CDR3 protein comes from TCRdb applying MiXCR to the multiplex PCR reads. This repertoire shows more than 500,000 distinct CDR3 sequences, around 15% found once; its top ten account for approximately 30%.

This clonotype originated in a woman in her 30s with Graves' ophthalmopathy. V gene TRBV6-1 combines with J gene TRBJ1-1; no definite D call. Sequencing used blood. The CDR3 here is CASSPLAERHEAFF. The CDR3 DNA sequence: TGTGCCAGCAGTCCCCTCGCGGAGCGGCATGAAGCTTTCTTT.